This T cell receptor beta chain was obtained from a study of blood T cells in healthy people across ages. Study conclusions and caveats: TCR beta diversity correlated strongly with naive T cell percentage.

This clonotype was counted between two and nine times. Its antigen is undetermined. Trimming took off 9 bases at V and 3 bases at J, with 14 bases between the two ends. This CDR3 is 13 amino acids long. CDR1 is MNHNS and CDR2 is SASEGT in the germline V gene. Sample-barcoded 5' priming and a J-beta primer mix drove a second PCR of about 7 to 12 cycles. A single record per CDR3 protein comes from TCRdb applying MiXCR to the 5' RACE reads. Of nearly 800,000 distinct CDR3 sequences in the sample, just under 25% were seen once. The same sample was also used in a study of T cells of mothers and their children.

The rearrangement links TRBV6-1 to TRBJ1-2; D possibly corresponds to TRBD1 (5 bases). Sequenced: blood. The sequence was collected from a boy under 18 in good health. The CDR3 reads CASSGDGYYGYTF. The CDR3 bases are TGTGCCAGTTCGGGGGACGGATACTATGGCTACACCTTC.